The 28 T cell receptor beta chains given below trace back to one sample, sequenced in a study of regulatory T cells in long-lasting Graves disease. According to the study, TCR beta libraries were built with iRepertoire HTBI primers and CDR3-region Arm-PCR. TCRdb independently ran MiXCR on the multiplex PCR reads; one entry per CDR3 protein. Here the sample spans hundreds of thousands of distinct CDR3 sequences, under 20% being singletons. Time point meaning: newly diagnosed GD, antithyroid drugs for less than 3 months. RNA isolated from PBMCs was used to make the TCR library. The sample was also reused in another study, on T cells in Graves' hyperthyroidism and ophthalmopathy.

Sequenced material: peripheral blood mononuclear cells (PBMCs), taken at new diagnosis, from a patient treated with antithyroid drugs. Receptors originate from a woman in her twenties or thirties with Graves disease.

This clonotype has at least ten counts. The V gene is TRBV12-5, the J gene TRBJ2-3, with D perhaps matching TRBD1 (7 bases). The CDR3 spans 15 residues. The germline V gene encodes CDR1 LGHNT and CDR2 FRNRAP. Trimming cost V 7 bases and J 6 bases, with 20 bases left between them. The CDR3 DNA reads TGTGCTAGTGCCGTTACAGGGGCGGAGGGGGATACGCAGTATTTT. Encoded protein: CASAVTGAEGDTQYF. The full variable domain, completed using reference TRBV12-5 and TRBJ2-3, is DARVTQTPRHKVTEMGQEVTMRCQPILGHNTVFWYRQTMMQGLELLAYFRNRAPLDDSGMPKDRFSAEMPDATLATLKIQPSEPRDSAVYFCASAVTGAEGDTQYFGPGTRLTVL.

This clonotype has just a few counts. The CDR3 sequence is CASSHGTGTGELFF. The CDR3 DNA reads TGTGCCAGCAGCCATGGGACAGGGACCGGGGAGCTGTTTTTT. This chain joins TRBV14 and TRBJ2-2, with 9 bases that match TRBD1. Germline V gene lookup returns CDR1 SGHDN and CDR2 FVKESK. The ends lost 3 bases at V and 5 bases at J; junction bases unmatched: 1. The CDR3 loop spans 14 amino acids.

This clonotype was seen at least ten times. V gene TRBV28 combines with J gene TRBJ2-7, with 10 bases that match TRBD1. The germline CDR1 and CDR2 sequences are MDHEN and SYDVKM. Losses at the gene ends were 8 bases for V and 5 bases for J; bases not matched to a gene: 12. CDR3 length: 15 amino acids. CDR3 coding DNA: TGTGCCAGCCGAAGACAGGGGGCGCTTTCCCACGAGCAGTACTTC. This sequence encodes CASRRQGALSHEQYF.

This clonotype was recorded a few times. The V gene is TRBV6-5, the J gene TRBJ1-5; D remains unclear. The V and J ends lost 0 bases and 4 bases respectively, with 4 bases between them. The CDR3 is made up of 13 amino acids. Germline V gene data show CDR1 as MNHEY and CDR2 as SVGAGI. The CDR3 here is CASSYSRNQPQHF. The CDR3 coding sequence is TGTGCCAGCAGTTACTCGAGGAATCAGCCCCAGCATTTT.

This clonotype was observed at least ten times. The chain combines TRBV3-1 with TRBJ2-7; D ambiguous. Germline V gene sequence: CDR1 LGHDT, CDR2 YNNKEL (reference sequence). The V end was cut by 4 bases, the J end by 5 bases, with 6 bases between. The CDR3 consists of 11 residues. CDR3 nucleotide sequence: TGTGCCAGCAGCCGCCGGAACGAGCAGTACTTC. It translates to CASSRRNEQYF.

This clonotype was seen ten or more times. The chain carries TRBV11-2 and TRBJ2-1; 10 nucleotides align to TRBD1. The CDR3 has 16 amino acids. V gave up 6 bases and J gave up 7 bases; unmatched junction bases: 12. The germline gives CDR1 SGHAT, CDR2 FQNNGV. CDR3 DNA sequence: TGTGCCAGCAGGTACCAGACGGGACAGGGGATGAATGAGCAGTTCTTC. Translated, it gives CASRYQTGQGMNEQFF.

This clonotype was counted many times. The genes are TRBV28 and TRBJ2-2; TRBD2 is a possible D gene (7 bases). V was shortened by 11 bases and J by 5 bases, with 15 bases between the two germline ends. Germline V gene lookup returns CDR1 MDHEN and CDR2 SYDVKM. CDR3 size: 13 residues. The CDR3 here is CASGGLGTGELFF. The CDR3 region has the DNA TGTGCCTCCGGGGGGCTGGGTACCGGGGAGCTGTTTTTT.

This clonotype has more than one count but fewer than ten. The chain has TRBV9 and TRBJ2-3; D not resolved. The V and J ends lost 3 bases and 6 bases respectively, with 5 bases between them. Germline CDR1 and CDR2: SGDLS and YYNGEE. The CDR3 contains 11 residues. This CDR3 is CASSGVDTQYF. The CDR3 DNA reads TGTGCCAGCAGCGGCGTTGATACGCAGTATTTT.

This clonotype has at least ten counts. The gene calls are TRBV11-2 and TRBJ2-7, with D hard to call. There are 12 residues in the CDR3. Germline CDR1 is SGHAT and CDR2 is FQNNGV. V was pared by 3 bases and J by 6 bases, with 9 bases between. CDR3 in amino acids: CASSFSRPEQYF. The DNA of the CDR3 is TGTGCCAGCAGCTTTTCCAGGCCCGAGCAGTACTTC.

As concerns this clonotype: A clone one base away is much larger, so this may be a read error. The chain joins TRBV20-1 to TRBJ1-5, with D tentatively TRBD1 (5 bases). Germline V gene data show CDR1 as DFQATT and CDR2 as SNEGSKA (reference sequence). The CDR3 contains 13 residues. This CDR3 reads CGAREQANQPQHF. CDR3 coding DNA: TGCGGTGCTAGAGAACAGGCTAATCAGCCCCAGCATTTT.

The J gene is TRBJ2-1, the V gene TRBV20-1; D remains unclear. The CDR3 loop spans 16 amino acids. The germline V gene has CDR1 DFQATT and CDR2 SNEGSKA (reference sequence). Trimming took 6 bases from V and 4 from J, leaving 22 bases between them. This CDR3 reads CSAPGRRRPNYNEQFF. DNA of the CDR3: TGCAGTGCCCCTGGTCGGCGCAGGCCTAATTACAATGAGCAGTTCTTC.

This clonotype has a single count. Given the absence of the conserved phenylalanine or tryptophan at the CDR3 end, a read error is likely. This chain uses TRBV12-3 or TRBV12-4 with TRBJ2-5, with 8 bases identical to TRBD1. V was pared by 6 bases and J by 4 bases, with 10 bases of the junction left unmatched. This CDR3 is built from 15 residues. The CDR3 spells CASSQPSGGAETQYL. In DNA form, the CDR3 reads TGTGCCAGCAGCCAACCATCAGGGGGCGCAGAGACCCAGTACCTC.

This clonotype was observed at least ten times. The CDR3 DNA reads TGTGCCAGCAGCTTAAGCCGCTACCCCACCGGGGAGCTGTTTTTT. Its translation: CASSLSRYPTGELFF. The chain carries TRBV7-2 and TRBJ2-2; D remains unclear. The germline V gene encodes CDR1 SGHTA and CDR2 FQGNSA. This CDR3 has 15 residues. Between the trimmed V and J ends, which lost 2 bases and 4 bases, there was a span of 11 bases. Using reference TRBV7-2 and TRBJ2-2 for the parts outside the CDR3, the full variable domain is GAGVSQSPSNKVTEKGKDVELRCDPISGHTALYWYRQSLGQGLEFLIYFQGNSAPDKSGLPSDRFSAERTGGSVSTLTIQRTQQEDSAVYLCASSLSRYPTGELFFGEGSRLTVL.

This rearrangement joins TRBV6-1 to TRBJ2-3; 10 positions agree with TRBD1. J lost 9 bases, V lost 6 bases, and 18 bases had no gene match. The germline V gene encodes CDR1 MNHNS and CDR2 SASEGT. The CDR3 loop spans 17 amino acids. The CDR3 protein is CASSPYRLRDRGLTQYF. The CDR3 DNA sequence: TGTGCCAGCAGCCCCTACCGCCTCCGGGACAGGGGTTTAACGCAGTATTTT.

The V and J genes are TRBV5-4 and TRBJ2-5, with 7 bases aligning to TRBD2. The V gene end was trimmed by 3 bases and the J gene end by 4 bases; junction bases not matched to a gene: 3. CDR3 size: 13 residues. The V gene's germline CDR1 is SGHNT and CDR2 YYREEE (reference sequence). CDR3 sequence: CASSSREAETQYF. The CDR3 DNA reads TGTGCCAGCAGCTCCCGGGAGGCAGAGACCCAGTACTTC.

The CDR3 DNA is TGTGCCAGCGCAAGTCAGGCGAGCTCTGGAAACACCATATATTTT. Its protein product is CASASQASSGNTIYF. The chain employs TRBV6-1 and TRBJ1-3, with D unresolved. V lost 8 bases, J lost 0 bases, and 14 bases lay in between. The V gene's germline CDR1 is MNHNS and CDR2 SASEGT. This CDR3 contains 15 residues.

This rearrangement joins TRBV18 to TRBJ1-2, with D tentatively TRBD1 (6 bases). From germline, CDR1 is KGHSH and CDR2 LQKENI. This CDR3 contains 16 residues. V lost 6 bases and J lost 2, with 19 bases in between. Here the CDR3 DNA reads TGTGCCAGCTCCCCAGGGGCGGGCCAAATCAACTATGGCTACACCTTC. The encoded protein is CASSPGAGQINYGYTF.

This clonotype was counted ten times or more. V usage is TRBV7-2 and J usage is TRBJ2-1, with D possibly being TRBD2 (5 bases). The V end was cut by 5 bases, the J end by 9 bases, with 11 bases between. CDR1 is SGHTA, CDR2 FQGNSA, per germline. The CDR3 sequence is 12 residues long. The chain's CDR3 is CASSASRGEQFF. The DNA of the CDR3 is TGTGCCAGCAGCGCCTCCCGGGGTGAGCAGTTCTTC. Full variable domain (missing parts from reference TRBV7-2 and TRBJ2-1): GAGVSQSPSNKVTEKGKDVELRCDPISGHTALYWYRQSLGQGLEFLIYFQGNSAPDKSGLPSDRFSAERTGGSVSTLTIQRTQQEDSAVYLCASSASRGEQFFGPGTRLTVL.

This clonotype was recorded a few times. CDR3 coding DNA: TGTGCCAGCAGTTACTATTCAGGGGGGCACTATGGCTACACCTTC. The encoded protein is CASSYYSGGHYGYTF. This sequence joins TRBV6-2 or TRBV6-3 and TRBJ1-2; 7 positions match TRBD1. The germline V gene has CDR1 MNHEY and CDR2 SVGEGT. V gave up 1 base and J gave up 3 bases; unmatched junction bases: 5. The CDR3 totals 15 residues.

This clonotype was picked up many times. This CDR3 reads CASTWQGPPYTF. As DNA, the CDR3 is TGTGCCAGCACTTGGCAGGGTCCCCCTTACACCTTC. The rearrangement uses TRBV2 and TRBJ1-2, with D tentatively TRBD1 (5 bases). Germline V gene lookup returns CDR1 SNHLY and CDR2 FYNNEI. The CDR3 length is 12 residues. Deletions cut 7 bases from V and 11 bases from J, with 17 bases between.

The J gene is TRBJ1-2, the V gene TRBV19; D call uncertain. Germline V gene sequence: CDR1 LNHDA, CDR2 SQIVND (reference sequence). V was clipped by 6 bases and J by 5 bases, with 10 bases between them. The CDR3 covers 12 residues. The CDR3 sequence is CASSPTIYGYTF. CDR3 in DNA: TGTGCCAGTAGCCCGACAATTTATGGCTACACCTTC.

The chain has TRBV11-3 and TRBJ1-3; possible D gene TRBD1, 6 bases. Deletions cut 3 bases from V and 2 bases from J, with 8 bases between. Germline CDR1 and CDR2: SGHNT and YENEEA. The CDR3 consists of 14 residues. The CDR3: CASSFAGAGNTIYF. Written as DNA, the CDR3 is TGTGCCAGCAGCTTCGCAGGGGCTGGAAACACCATATATTTT.

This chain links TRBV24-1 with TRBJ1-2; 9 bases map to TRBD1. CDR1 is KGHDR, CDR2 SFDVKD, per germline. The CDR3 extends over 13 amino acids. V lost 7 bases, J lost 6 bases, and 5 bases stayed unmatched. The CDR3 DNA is TGTGCCACCAGCCCCAGGGACAGGGATGGCTACACCTTC. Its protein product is CATSPRDRDGYTF.

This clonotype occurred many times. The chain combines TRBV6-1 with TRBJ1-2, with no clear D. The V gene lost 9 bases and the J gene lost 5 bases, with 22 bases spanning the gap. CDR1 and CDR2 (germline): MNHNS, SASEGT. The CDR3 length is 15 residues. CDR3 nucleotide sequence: TGTGCCAGTTTGGACCGCTGGAATCTTTTGTATGGCTACACCTTC. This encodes CASLDRWNLLYGYTF.

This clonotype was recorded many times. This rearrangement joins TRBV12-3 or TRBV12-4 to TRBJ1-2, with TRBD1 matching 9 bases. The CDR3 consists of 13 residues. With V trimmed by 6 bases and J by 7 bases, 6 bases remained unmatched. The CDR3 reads CASSLQGALGYTF. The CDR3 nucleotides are TGTGCCAGCAGCTTACAGGGGGCGCTTGGCTACACCTTC.

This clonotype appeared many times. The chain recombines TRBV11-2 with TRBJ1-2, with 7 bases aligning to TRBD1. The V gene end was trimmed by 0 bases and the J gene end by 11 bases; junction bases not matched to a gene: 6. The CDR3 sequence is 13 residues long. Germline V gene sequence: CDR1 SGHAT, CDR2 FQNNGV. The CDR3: CASSLDLTDRYTF. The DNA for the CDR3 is TGTGCCAGCAGCTTAGATCTCACGGACAGGTACACCTTC.

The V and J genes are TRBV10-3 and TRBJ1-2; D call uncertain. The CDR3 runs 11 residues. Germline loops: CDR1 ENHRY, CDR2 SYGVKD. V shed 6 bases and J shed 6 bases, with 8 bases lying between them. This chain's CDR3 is CAIREGHGYTF. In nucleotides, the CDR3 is TGTGCCATCAGGGAGGGCCATGGCTACACCTTC.

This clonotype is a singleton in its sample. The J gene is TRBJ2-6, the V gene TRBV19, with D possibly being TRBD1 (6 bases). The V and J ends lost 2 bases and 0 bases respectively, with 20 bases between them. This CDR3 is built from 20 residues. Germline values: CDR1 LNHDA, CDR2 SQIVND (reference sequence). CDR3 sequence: CASSIFTGIMLYSGANVLTF. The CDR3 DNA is TGTGCCAGTAGTATATTTACAGGGATTATGCTATACTCTGGGGCCAACGTCCTGACTTTC.